This T cell receptor (beta chain) is from a study of blood T cell repertoires in COVID-19 (dated by TCRdb to 2020 to 2021). With respect to the entire study: Samples from collaborators originated in the United States, Italy and Spain and spanned both the acute and convalescent phases of COVID-19. The prospective study material was composed of cDNA or gDNA derived from T cells, B-cell-depleted T cells, or PBMCs. Subjects who had been exposed to COVID-19, were actively infected with it, or had recovered from it provided the deeply sampled blood TCRbeta repertoires that made up the dataset. The repertoires were made available in a free public database intended to serve as a resource for research on the immune response to SARS-CoV-2. The samples were drawn from the first 160 participants of the ongoing ImmuneRACE study and from roughly 1,300 subjects provided by 6 global collaborators. The sample metadata nearly always contained a de-identified subject ID, COVID-19 status, age in years and sex. HLA class I and class II types, where available, came from metadata supplied by the sample provider rather than from assay-based typing.

Results the study describes overall, beyond this receptor: Clinical and demographic metadata were provided uncurated, with the amount varying by source and participant.

On this clone: Its antigen remains unidentified. No per-base quality is available; no much larger clone lies one base away.

The collaborating institutions used their own protocols to collect whole blood in K2EDTA tubes. Collaborator samples were shipped for TCRbeta analysis as frozen whole blood, isolated PBMCs, or DNA extracted from either sample type. The germline V gene supplies CDR1 KGHSH and CDR2 LQKENI. V is cut by 6 bases and J by 5 bases, and the space between the germline ends is 10 bases. Measured from the cysteine to the phenylalanine, the CDR3 is 12 residues long. Here the CDR3 DNA is all that survives: 36 bases in frame from base 1. TCRbeta CDR3 regions were amplified from genomic DNA by means of the immunoSEQ Assay, a bias-controlled multiplex PCR. Regarding the original processing steps: Nucleated cell counts per sample were estimated from amplification of reference gene primers within the assay. Sequence reads were collapsed and filtered to measure the absolute abundance of every unique TCRbeta CDR3 rearrangement. For each sample, productive Simpson clonality was calculated as the square root of Simpson's diversity index over productive rearrangements. TCRdb's version of the immuneACCESS table is confined to in-frame rearrangements and falls short of the full clone set. An unresolved V gene accounts for under half of the shortfall where checked; the remainder is of unknown origin. Clone size and V and J calls were adopted from that table, with D and trimming inferred from the DNA. The table for this sample lists 200,000 to 250,000 clones; 82% of them were counted only once. The ten most abundant clones make up 3.6% of the sample.

Rearrangement joined TRBV18 to TRBJ2-5, with an unclear D gene assignment. Sequencing was done on a sample of peripheral blood. The source is an elderly woman with acute or convalescent COVID-19. The CDR3 has the sequence CASSPVGETQYF. The bases read TGTGCCAGCTCGCCAGTCGGGGAGACCCAGTACTTC. The full variable domain, with segments outside the CDR3 supplied by the reference TRBV18 and TRBJ2-5 proteins, appears as NAGVMQNPRHLVRRRGQEARLRCSPMKGHSHVYWYRQLPEEGLKFMVYLQKENIIDESGMPKERFSAEFPKEGPSILRIQQVVRGDSAAYFCASSPVGETQYFGPGTRLLVL.